This entry is about one T cell receptor (beta chain). Its cognate antigen is unknown. Trimming cost V 3 bases and J 4 bases, with 13 bases left between them. The CDR3 is made up of 15 amino acids. CDR1 is LNHDA and CDR2 is SQIVND in the germline V gene (reference sequence). These data belong to a study of siplizumab effects on memory and regulatory T cells. Whole-study findings and limits: A minor fraction of alloreactive clones, and no more, mapped to unstimulated subsets. Naive T cell populations appeared to exhibit greater diversity than memory cells and appeared to be major alloresponse contributors. Naive or memory phenotype was unassignable for roughly 75-97% of proliferating CD4+ or CD8+ clones.

Around 10^5 TCR templates per sample were assayed. The assay was immunoSEQ multiplex PCR, and TCRdb's table has in-frame clones only and misses some. The sample yields 95,000 to 130,000 clones, less than 95% seen once. The genes are TRBV19 and TRBJ2-1, with a possible D match to TRBD1 (6 bases). This receptor was identified in a human donor in good health. Source material: non-Treg CD4+ T cells sorted from blood. CDR3 residues: CASSIGAGDYNEQFF. The CDR3 nucleotides are TGTGCCAGTAGTATTGGGGCAGGGGATTACAATGAGCAGTTCTTC. Filled out from reference TRBV19 and TRBJ2-1, the complete variable domain reads DGGITQSPKYLFRKEGQNVTLSCEQNLNHDAMYWYRQDPGQGLRLIYYSQIVNDFQKGDIAEGYSVSREKKESFPLTVTSAQKNPTAFYLCASSIGAGDYNEQFFGPGTRLTVL.